These 22 T cell receptor beta chains were sequenced from one sample in a study of cytomegalovirus exposure and HLA in healthy donors. Use of 60 Vbeta and 13 Jbeta primers characterized the PCR. Method: immunoSEQ multiplex PCR; TCRdb's copy keeps in-frame clones and lacks some. In the table there are roughly 130,000 clones, approximately 67% of which are singletons. Material for sequencing was PBMCs. Every receptor here comes from a woman aged 55-69 years in good health and CMV-seronegative.

This clone was counted only a few times. This chain connects TRBV11-2 to TRBJ2-1; 9 positions agree with TRBD1. This CDR3 region has 13 residues. V trimming: 1 base; J trimming: 10 bases; junction bases outside the gene matches: 2. In germline, CDR1 is SGHAT, CDR2 FQNNGV. CDR3 sequence reads: CASSLAGTGEQFF. The CDR3 nucleotides are TGTGCCAGCAGCTTAGCAGGGACAGGGGAGCAGTTCTTC.

The gene calls are TRBV5-4 and TRBJ1-2; the D is unclear. Germline V gene data show CDR1 as SGHNT and CDR2 as YYREEE (reference sequence). This CDR3 region has 14 residues. Between the trimmed V and J ends, which lost 0 bases and 5 bases, there was a span of 11 bases. Written as DNA, the CDR3 is TGTGCCAGCAGCTTGGGGAGCGTCAGATATGGCTACACCTTC. Translating gives CASSLGSVRYGYTF. Full variable domain (missing parts from reference TRBV5-4 and TRBJ1-2): ETGVTQSPTHLIKTRGQQVTLRCSSQSGHNTVSWYQQALGQGPQFIFQYYREEENGRGNFPPRFSGLQFPNYSSELNVNALELDDSALYLCASSLGSVRYGYTFGSGTRLTVV.

This chain joins TRBV4-1 and TRBJ1-2; TRBD1 matches 7 bases. Trimming cost V 0 bases and J 3 bases; bases outside gene matches: 7. Per the germline V gene, CDR1 is MGHRA and CDR2 is YSYEKL. The CDR3 spans 16 residues. The CDR3 loop reads CASSQDSDRSYYGYTF. DNA for the CDR3: TGCGCCAGCAGCCAAGATTCGGACAGGAGTTACTATGGCTACACCTTC.

The chain recombines TRBV19 with TRBJ2-2, with D possibly TRBD1 on 6 matching bases. The CDR3 covers 16 residues. V was cut by 3 bases and J by 4 bases, with 15 bases left in between. Germline CDR1 reads LNHDA; CDR2 reads SQIVND (reference sequence). CDR3 sequence: CASSIRGGSGTGELFF. The CDR3 DNA reads as TGTGCCAGTAGTATCCGAGGGGGATCGGGCACCGGGGAGCTGTTTTTT.

This clone was detected only a few times. CDR3 bases: TGCGCCAGCAGCCAAGTCACTAGCGGGGGCCCCGAGCAAGAGACCCAGTACTTC. This sequence encodes CASSQVTSGGPEQETQYF. The chain recombines TRBV4-1 with TRBJ2-5; 11 bases align to TRBD2. Trimming cost V 1 base and J 2 bases; bases outside gene matches: 9. The CDR3 contains 18 residues. Germline-derived CDR1 and CDR2 are MGHRA and YSYEKL.

Remarks on this clone: A junction end diverges from the germline sequence, so it may reflect a read error. The chain joins TRBV7-7 to TRBJ2-5, with TRBD2 identical over 10 bases. CDR1 SSHAT and CDR2 FNYEAQ come from the germline V gene (reference sequence). The CDR3 is 16 residues long. The CDR3 coding sequence is TGTGCTAGCAGCTTTGGAAGCGGGGGGGCTCAAGAGACCCAGTACTTC. Protein: CASSFGSGGAQETQYF.

V gene TRBV5-1 combines with J gene TRBJ2-7, with 9 bases identical to TRBD1. The CDR3 is 14 residues long. The V and J ends lost 4 bases and 4 bases, in that order; junction bases with no gene match: 6. CDR1 is SGHRS, CDR2 YFSETQ, per germline. This CDR3 reads CASSGGDRVYEQYF. Here the CDR3 DNA reads TGCGCCAGCAGCGGAGGGGACAGGGTTTACGAGCAGTACTTC.

The chain has TRBV15 and TRBJ2-7, with 7 bases lining up with TRBD1. Germline CDR1 reads LNHNV; CDR2 reads YYDKDF (reference sequence). The CDR3 has 15 residues. Trimming removed 4 bases from V and 6 bases from J; junction bases left unmatched: 12. This CDR3 reads CATSKTGQGVGEQYF. Here the CDR3 DNA reads TGTGCCACCAGCAAAACAGGCCAGGGGGTGGGCGAGCAGTACTTC.

DNA for the CDR3: TGTGCAAGTCGCTGTGGGGCAACTGGGGCCAACGTCCTGACTTTC. Its protein is CASRCGATGANVLTF. The rearrangement uses TRBV12-2 and TRBJ2-6; TRBD1, the D gene given by the table, was not confirmed from the DNA. TRBV12-2 is an annotated pseudogene. The CDR3 totals 15 residues.

This clone was counted once. The chain couples TRBV6-1 to TRBJ1-1; maybe TRBD1 (5 bases). V was cut by 4 bases and J by 3 bases, with 9 bases left in between. Germline V lookup: CDR1 MNHNS, CDR2 SASEGT. The CDR3 consists of 13 residues. Here the CDR3 reads CASSAAGYTEAFF. The CDR3 coding sequence is TGTGCCAGCAGTGCGGCAGGGTACACTGAAGCTTTCTTT.

The chain is built from TRBV27 and TRBJ1-5, with TRBD1 as a possible D gene (5 bases). Trimming removed 5 bases from V and 3 bases from J, with 17 bases in between. The CDR3 has 16 amino acids. Per the germline V gene, CDR1 is MNHEY and CDR2 is SMNVEV (reference sequence). The CDR3 nucleotides are TGTGCCAGCAGTGCCTCTGGTCAGGGACTCAATCAGCCCCAGCATTTT. This codes for CASSASGQGLNQPQHF.

The chain couples TRBV2 to TRBJ2-5, with TRBD2 as a possible D gene (6 bases). The better agreement between TRBJ2-7 and the DNA end casts doubt on the J call. Germline loops: CDR1 SNHLY, CDR2 FYNNEI. This CDR3 spans 15 amino acids. Here the CDR3 DNA reads TGTGCCAGCAGTCCCTCGGGTGGAGGGCCCTACGAGCAGTACTTC. Protein sequence: CASSPSGGGPYEQYF.

The CDR3 here is CASSPTGLAGGYEQYF. The CDR3 nucleotides are TGTGCCAGCAGCCCGACTGGACTAGCGGGAGGGTACGAGCAGTACTTC. The genes are TRBV5-6 and TRBJ2-7, with 15 bases aligning to TRBD2. This CDR3 comprises 16 residues. Germline CDR1 and CDR2: SGHDT and YYEEEE. Trimming at V came to 4 bases and at J to 4 bases, leaving 6 bases not matched to a gene. Full variable domain (remainder filled in from reference TRBV5-6 and TRBJ2-7): DAGVTQSPTHLIKTRGQQVTLRCSPKSGHDTVSWYQQALGQGPQFIFQYYEEEERQRGNFPDRFSGHQFPNYSSELNVNALLLGDSALYLCASSPTGLAGGYEQYFGPGTRLTVT.

The rearrangement uses TRBV19 and TRBJ1-1, with TRBD1 identical over 7 bases. The CDR3 length is 14 residues. Germline lookup yields CDR1 LNHDA and CDR2 SQIVND (reference sequence). The J segment lost 4 bases and the V segment lost 4 bases, leaving 6 bases of the junction unmatched. The CDR3 region has the DNA TGTGCCAGTAGTAGTACAGGGGTAGGCACTGAAGCTTTCTTT. It codes for CASSSTGVGTEAFF. The full variable domain, completed using reference TRBV19 and TRBJ1-1, is DGGITQSPKYLFRKEGQNVTLSCEQNLNHDAMYWYRQDPGQGLRLIYYSQIVNDFQKGDIAEGYSVSREKKESFPLTVTSAQKNPTAFYLCASSSTGVGTEAFFGQGTRLTVV.

The V gene is TRBV5-4, the J gene TRBJ2-4, with D possibly matching TRBD1 (6 bases). The CDR3 has 14 amino acids. The germline V gene encodes CDR1 SGHNT and CDR2 YYREEE (reference sequence). Trimming removed 2 bases at V and 2 bases at J, with 8 bases between. The DNA of the CDR3 is TGTGCCAGCAGCTTAGGGGGACCCAAAAACATTCAGTACTTC. It is translated as CASSLGGPKNIQYF.

The rearrangement links TRBV5-4 to TRBJ2-1; TRBD2 matches at 12 bases. This CDR3 is 15 amino acids long. V lost 2 bases to trimming and J lost 9 bases; unmatched junction nucleotides: 6. CDR1 SGHNT and CDR2 YYREEE come from the germline V gene (reference sequence). CDR3 DNA sequence: TGTGCCAGCAGCTTCCTAGCGGGAGGGCCTGGTGAGCAGTTCTTC. Its protein product is CASSFLAGGPGEQFF.

The chain is built from TRBV11-2 and TRBJ2-5; 10 nucleotides line up with TRBD1. Germline V CDR1 and CDR2: SGHAT, FQNNGV. The CDR3 is 17 amino acids. Unmatched junction bases numbered 14, after V lost 5 bases and J lost 5 bases. CDR3 protein: CASSLGDRGELRETQYF. DNA for the CDR3: TGTGCCAGCAGCCTAGGGGACAGGGGCGAGCTTAGGGAGACCCAGTACTTC.

The gene calls are TRBV27 and TRBJ2-7, with TRBD1 as a possible D gene (6 bases). Germline CDR1 reads MNHEY; CDR2 reads SMNVEV (reference sequence). V was trimmed by 4 bases and J by 3 bases, leaving 16 bases between them. The CDR3 is 15 residues long. CDR3 in amino acids: CASSSYRDTIYEQYF. CDR3 bases: TGTGCCAGCAGTTCATACCGGGACACTATCTACGAGCAGTACTTC.

The V gene is TRBV5-5, the J gene TRBJ2-1; 10 nucleotides line up with TRBD1. CDR3 length: 15 amino acids. In germline, CDR1 is SGHKS, CDR2 YYEKEE (reference sequence). With V trimmed by 4 bases and J by 6 bases, 7 bases remained unmatched. The CDR3 loop is CASSVWDRGSNEQFF. The CDR3 coding sequence is TGTGCCAGCAGCGTCTGGGACAGGGGATCCAATGAGCAGTTCTTC.

The V gene is TRBV6-4, the J gene TRBJ2-3; TRBD1 agrees at 8 bases. J lost 9 bases, V lost 2 bases, and 4 bases had no gene match. Per the germline V gene, CDR1 is MRHNA and CDR2 is SNTAGT. This CDR3 region has 13 residues. The CDR3 DNA follows: TGTGCCAGCAGTGACACGACAGGGGACACGCAGTATTTT. Protein sequence: CASSDTTGDTQYF.

This clone was seen just once. The chain uses TRBV19 and TRBJ1-3, with 7 bases that match TRBD1. V shed 10 bases and J 11 bases; nucleotides not matched to a gene: 14. Germline assignment: CDR1 LNHDA and CDR2 SQIVND (reference sequence). This CDR3 comprises 13 residues. The CDR3 sequence is CATKRDSVGPIYF. The CDR3 region has the DNA TGTGCCACCAAAAGGGACAGCGTTGGGCCCATATATTTT.

A remark on this clone: The sample contains more than one DNA sequence encoding this CDR3. CDR3 region: CASSLDSSYNEQFF. CDR3 DNA sequence: TGTGCCAGCAGCCTGGACAGCTCCTACAATGAGCAGTTCTTC. The chain recombines TRBV7-3 with TRBJ2-1; TRBD1 might be the D (6 bases). Germline CDR1 and CDR2: SGHTA and FQGTGA. The CDR3 length is 14 residues. V lost 5 bases and J lost 0, with 8 bases in between.